This T cell receptor (beta chain) is drawn from a study of CD8 T cells in ankylosing spondylitis. TCRdb used MiXCR to reprocess the 5' RACE reads, holding one entry per CDR3 protein. The repertoire consists of 250,000 to 400,000 distinct CDR3 sequences, with approximately 10% occurring once and the leading ten covering around 8.4%. CDR3 length: 14 residues. The V and J ends lost 3 bases and 4 bases respectively, with 13 bases between them. The V gene's germline CDR1 is SGHRS and CDR2 YFSETQ. This clonotype was observed at least ten times. This sequence originates from a female donor with ankylosing spondylitis or in good health (not recorded which). The specimen was blood, either unsorted or a sorted T cell fraction (not recorded which). The J gene is TRBJ2-5, the V gene TRBV5-1; D is ambiguous. The DNA for the CDR3 is TGCGCCAGCAGCTCGGACGGAATTGGAGAGACCCAGTACTTC. This sequence encodes CASSSDGIGETQYF.